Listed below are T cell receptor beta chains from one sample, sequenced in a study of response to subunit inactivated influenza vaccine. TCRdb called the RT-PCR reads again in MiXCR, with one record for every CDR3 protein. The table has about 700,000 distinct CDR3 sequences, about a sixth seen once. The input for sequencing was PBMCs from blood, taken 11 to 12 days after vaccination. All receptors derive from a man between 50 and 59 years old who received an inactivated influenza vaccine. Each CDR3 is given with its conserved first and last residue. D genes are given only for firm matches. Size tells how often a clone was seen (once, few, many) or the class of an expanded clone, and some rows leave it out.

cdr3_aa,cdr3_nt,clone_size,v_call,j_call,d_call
CASSPDLTDTQYF,TGCGCCAGCAGCCCCGATCTGACAGATACGCAGTATTTT,few,TRBV5-1,TRBJ2-3,.
CASKTQETQYF,TGTGCCAGCAAGACTCAAGAGACCCAGTACTTC,.,TRBV2,TRBJ2-5,.
CASSYSMTSGDQETQYF,TGTGCCAGCAGTTACTCGATGACTAGCGGAGACCAAGAGACCCAGTACTTC,.,TRBV6-2/TRBV6-3,TRBJ2-5,TRBD2
CASSLLQGPGYTF,TGTGCCAGCAGCCTACTCCAGGGCCCTGGCTACACCTTC,.,TRBV6-6,TRBJ1-2,.
CASSLFGRWGLAGGPSKKNEQFF,TGTGCCAGCAGTTTATTTGGGAGGTGGGGACTAGCGGGAGGGCCGTCTAAGAAGAATGAGCAGTTCTTC,.,TRBV28,TRBJ2-1,TRBD2
CSADDTLGETQYF,TGCAGTGCCGACGACACCCTAGGGGAGACCCAGTACTTC,few,TRBV20-1,TRBJ2-5,.
CASSFMGQLYGYTF,TGTGCCAGCAGTTTTATGGGACAGCTGTATGGCTACACCTTC,few,TRBV28,TRBJ1-2,TRBD1
CSAQHGGRVTRLAEYNEQFF,TGCAGTGCTCAGCACGGTGGCAGGGTGACACGGCTAGCGGAATACAATGAGCAGTTCTTC,.,TRBV20-1,TRBJ2-1,TRBD2
CASSRQRAGYTF,TGTGCCAGCAGCCGACAGCGGGCTGGCTACACCTTC,.,TRBV7-2,TRBJ1-2,.
CSAKAGVFYEQYF,TGCAGCGCCAAAGCGGGAGTCTTCTACGAGCAGTACTTC,few,TRBV29-1,TRBJ2-7,TRBD2
CSAPSTRETQYF,TGCAGTGCTCCGTCAACCCGGGAGACCCAGTACTTC,few,TRBV20-1,TRBJ2-5,.
CASSSGLAGGPSKTQYF,TGTGCCAGCAGTTCCGGACTAGCGGGGGGGCCGAGTAAGACCCAGTACTTC,few,TRBV12-3/TRBV12-4,TRBJ2-5,TRBD2
CASSTKPHEQFF,TGTGCCAGCAGTACCAAACCTCATGAGCAGTTCTTC,.,TRBV28,TRBJ2-1,.
CASSLNTVGVYGYTF,TGTGCCAGCAGCTTGAATACTGTAGGGGTCTATGGCTACACCTTC,few,TRBV5-6,TRBJ1-2,.
CSARDLPEAFF,TGCAGTGCTAGAGACCTCCCTGAAGCTTTCTTT,many,TRBV20-1,TRBJ1-1,.
CSASPPGPISGETQYF,TGCAGTGCTAGTCCCCCGGGACCCATCAGCGGGGAGACCCAGTACTTC,.,TRBV20-1,TRBJ2-5,.
CASSRTRLAGGEQYF,TGCGCCAGCAGCCGCACTAGACTAGCGGGGGGGGAGCAGTACTTC,few,TRBV4-1,TRBJ2-7,TRBD2
CASTGASRNTGELFF,TGTGCCAGCACGGGTGCTAGCCGGAACACCGGGGAGCTGTTTTTT,many,TRBV28,TRBJ2-2,.
CASSLAGTGDTGELFF,TGTGCCAGCAGCTTGGCCGGGACAGGGGACACCGGGGAGCTGTTTTTT,many,TRBV7-9,TRBJ2-2,TRBD1
CASTAGGQTGTDTQYF,TGCGCCAGCACCGCGGGGGGGCAGACCGGCACAGATACGCAGTATTTT,.,TRBV5-1,TRBJ2-3,TRBD2
CASSLGLGPETQYF,TGTGCCAGCAGCTTAGGCCTGGGGCCAGAGACCCAGTACTTC,many,TRBV7-2,TRBJ2-5,.
CASSETMRTGELFF,TGTGCCAGCAGCGAAACAATGCGGACCGGGGAGCTGTTTTTT,.,TRBV6-1,TRBJ2-2,.
CASSFQGAGNTIYF,TGTGCCAGCAGCTTTCAGGGGGCTGGAAACACCATATATTTT,few,TRBV12-3/TRBV12-4,TRBJ1-3,TRBD1
CASTGQSSGNTIYF,TGCGCCAGCACGGGACAGAGCTCTGGAAACACCATATATTTT,.,TRBV10-2,TRBJ1-3,TRBD1
CASSRFRQLSGELFF,TGTGCCAGCAGCCGATTCCGCCAATTATCCGGGGAGCTGTTTTTT,.,TRBV9,TRBJ2-2,.
CATSDLTSGRINEQFF,TGTGCCACCAGTGATTTGACTAGCGGGAGAATCAATGAGCAGTTCTTC,.,TRBV24-1,TRBJ2-1,TRBD2
CASSSAHSNQPQHF,TGTGCCAGCAGTTCGGCTCATAGCAATCAGCCCCAGCATTTT,.,TRBV12-3/TRBV12-4,TRBJ1-5,.
CASTPLWGIQTQYF,TGTGCCAGCACCCCGCTTTGGGGTATACAGACCCAGTACTTC,.,TRBV6-2/TRBV6-3,TRBJ2-5,.
CAISVRGTTDTQYF,TGTGCCATCAGTGTCCGGGGCACCACAGATACGCAGTATTTT,.,TRBV10-3,TRBJ2-3,.
CSARTGLAGNNEQFF,TGCAGTGCTAGAACTGGACTAGCGGGAAACAATGAGCAGTTCTTC,many,TRBV20-1,TRBJ2-1,TRBD2
CASRKQGGSYNEQFF,TGTGCCAGCAGAAAACAGGGAGGGTCCTACAATGAGCAGTTCTTC,once,TRBV12-3/TRBV12-4,TRBJ2-1,.
CASSFRLAGAREQFF,TGTGCCAGCAGCTTTCGACTAGCGGGGGCGAGGGAGCAGTTCTTC,.,TRBV11-2,TRBJ2-1,TRBD2
CASSLDGGYGYTF,TGTGCCAGCAGCTTGGACGGCGGCTATGGCTACACCTTC,many,TRBV5-5,TRBJ1-2,.
CASSPGGGVDTEAFF,TGTGCCAGCAGCCCCGGGGGGGGGGTTGACACTGAAGCTTTCTTT,few,TRBV5-6,TRBJ1-1,.
CASSLATAQETQYF,TGTGCCAGCAGCTTAGCAACAGCACAAGAGACCCAGTACTTC,.,TRBV7-9,TRBJ2-5,.
CASSSYSRDAGLGSYEQYF,TGTGCCAGCAGTTCGTATTCCCGGGACGCGGGCCTGGGTTCCTACGAGCAGTACTTC,.,TRBV28,TRBJ2-7,.
CSARATSSGANVLTF,TGCAGTGCTAGAGCTACGAGCTCTGGGGCCAACGTCCTGACTTTC,.,TRBV20-1,TRBJ2-6,.
CASSLAGHLRGAFF,TGTGCCAGCAGTTTAGCGGGTCACCTACGCGGAGCTTTCTTT,.,TRBV12-3/TRBV12-4,TRBJ1-1,.
CSARVQGPYGYTF,TGCAGTGCTAGAGTTCAGGGACCCTATGGCTACACCTTC,few,TRBV20-1,TRBJ1-2,.
CASSPPGATGIYETQYF,TGTGCCAGCAGTCCCCCGGGGGCTACAGGGATTTACGAGACCCAGTACTTC,.,TRBV28,TRBJ2-5,.
CASSAFSGLSYNEQFF,TGTGCCAGCAGCGCATTTAGCGGGCTCTCCTACAATGAGCAGTTCTTC,.,TRBV9,TRBJ2-1,TRBD2
CAWSVRWGFSDTQYF,TGTGCCTGGAGTGTACGGTGGGGATTCTCAGATACGCAGTATTTT,many,TRBV30,TRBJ2-3,.
CASSSGGQGAGEQYF,TGTGCCAGCAGTTCCGGGGGACAGGGGGCTGGGGAGCAGTACTTC,.,TRBV27,TRBJ2-7,TRBD1
CASSLWAGVFTDTQYF,TGCGCCAGCAGCTTGTGGGCGGGAGTATTCACAGATACGCAGTATTTT,many,TRBV5-1,TRBJ2-3,TRBD2
CAWNQPAGTQYF,TGTGCCTGGAATCAGCCTGCCGGGACCCAGTACTTC,.,TRBV30,TRBJ2-5,.
CASSFSQSEPFF,TGTGCCAGCAGCTTTTCACAGTCCGAACCGTTCTTC,many,TRBV11-2,TRBJ2-1,.
CSATDRVETQYF,TGCAGTGCGACCGACAGGGTGGAGACCCAGTACTTC,few,TRBV20-1,TRBJ2-5,TRBD1
CASSLEDRGYEQYF,TGTGCCAGCAGCTTAGAAGACAGGGGCTACGAGCAGTACTTC,.,TRBV7-2,TRBJ2-7,TRBD1
CASSSADLRNTGELFF,TGCGCCAGCAGCTCTGCTGACCTCAGGAACACCGGGGAGCTGTTTTTT,many,TRBV5-1,TRBJ2-2,.
CASSLGSRGPPDISYEQYF,TGTGCCAGCAGCTTAGGTTCCAGGGGGCCACCTGATATTTCCTACGAGCAGTACTTC,few,TRBV11-2,TRBJ2-7,TRBD1
CASRQGRPYEQYF,TGTGCCAGTAGACAGGGAAGGCCCTACGAGCAGTACTTC,.,TRBV19,TRBJ2-7,.
CASSPTGTTNTEAFF,TGTGCCAGCTCACCCACCGGGACAACGAACACTGAAGCTTTCTTT,few,TRBV12-3/TRBV12-4,TRBJ1-1,.
CAWSVKGTEAFF,TGTGCCTGGAGTGTCAAAGGCACTGAAGCTTTCTTT,few,TRBV30,TRBJ1-1,.
CASSFGGRGGTEAFF,TGTGCCAGCAGCTTTGGGGGGCGCGGCGGCACTGAAGCTTTCTTT,few,TRBV11-2,TRBJ1-1,.
CASSQDRVTIYPNEQFF,TGCGCCAGCAGCCAAGATCGGGTTACCATCTACCCCAATGAGCAGTTCTTC,.,TRBV4-1,TRBJ2-1,.